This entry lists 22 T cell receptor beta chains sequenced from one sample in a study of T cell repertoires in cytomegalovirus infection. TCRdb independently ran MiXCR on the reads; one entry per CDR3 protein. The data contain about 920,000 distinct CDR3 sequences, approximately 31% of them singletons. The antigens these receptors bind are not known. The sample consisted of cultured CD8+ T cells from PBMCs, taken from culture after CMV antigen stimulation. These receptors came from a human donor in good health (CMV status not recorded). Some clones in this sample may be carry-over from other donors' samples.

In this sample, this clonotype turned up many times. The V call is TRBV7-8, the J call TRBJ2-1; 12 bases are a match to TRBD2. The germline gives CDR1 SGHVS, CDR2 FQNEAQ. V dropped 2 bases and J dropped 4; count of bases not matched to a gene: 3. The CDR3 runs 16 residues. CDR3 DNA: TGTGCCAGCAGCTTAAGACTAGCGGGGGAGTACAATGAGCAGTTCTTC. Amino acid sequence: CASSLRLAGEYNEQFF.

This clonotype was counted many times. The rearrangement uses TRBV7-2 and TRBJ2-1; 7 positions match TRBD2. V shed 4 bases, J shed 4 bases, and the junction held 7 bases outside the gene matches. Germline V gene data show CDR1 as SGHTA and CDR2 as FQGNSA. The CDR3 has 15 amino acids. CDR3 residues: CASSSEASGYNEQFF. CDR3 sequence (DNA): TGTGCCAGCAGCTCGGAAGCTAGCGGTTACAATGAGCAGTTCTTC.

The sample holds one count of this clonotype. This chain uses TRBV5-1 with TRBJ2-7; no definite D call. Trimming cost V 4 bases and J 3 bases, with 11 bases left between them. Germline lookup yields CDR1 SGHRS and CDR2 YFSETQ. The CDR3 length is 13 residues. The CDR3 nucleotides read TGCGCCAGCAGCCCCCCAGGCAACTACGAGCAGTACTTC. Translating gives CASSPPGNYEQYF.

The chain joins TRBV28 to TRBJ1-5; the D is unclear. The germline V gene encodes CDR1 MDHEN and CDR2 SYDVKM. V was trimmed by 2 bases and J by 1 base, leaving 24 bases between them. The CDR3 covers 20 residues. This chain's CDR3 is CASSLITSPTDLYSNQPQHF. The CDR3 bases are TGTGCCAGCAGTTTAATCACGTCTCCTACCGACTTGTACAGCAATCAGCCCCAGCATTTT.

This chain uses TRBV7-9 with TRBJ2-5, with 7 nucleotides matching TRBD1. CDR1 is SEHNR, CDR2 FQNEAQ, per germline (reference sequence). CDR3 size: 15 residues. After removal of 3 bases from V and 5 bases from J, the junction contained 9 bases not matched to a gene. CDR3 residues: CASSLLQGSEETQYF. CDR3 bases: TGTGCCAGCAGCTTGTTACAGGGGTCGGAGGAGACCCAGTACTTC. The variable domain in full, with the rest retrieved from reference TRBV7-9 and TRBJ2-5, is DTGVSQNPRHKITKRGQNVTFRCDPISEHNRLYWYRQTLGQGPEFLTYFQNEAQLEKSRLLSDRFSAERPKGSFSTLEIQRTEQGDSAMYLCASSLLQGSEETQYFGPGTRLLVL.

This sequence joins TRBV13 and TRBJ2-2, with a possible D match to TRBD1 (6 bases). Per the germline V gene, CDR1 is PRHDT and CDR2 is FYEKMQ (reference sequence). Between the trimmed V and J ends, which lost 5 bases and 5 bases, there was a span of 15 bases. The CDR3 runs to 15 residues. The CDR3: CASSPRTALTGELFF. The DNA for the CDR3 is TGTGCCAGCAGCCCAAGGACAGCCCTTACCGGGGAGCTGTTTTTT.

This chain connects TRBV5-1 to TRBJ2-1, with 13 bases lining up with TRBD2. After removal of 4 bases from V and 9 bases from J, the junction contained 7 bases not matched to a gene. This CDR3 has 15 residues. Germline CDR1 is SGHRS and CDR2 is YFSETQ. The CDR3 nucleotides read TGCGCCAGCAGCGATACTAGCGGGGGGGCCATTGAGCAGTTCTTC. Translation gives CASSDTSGGAIEQFF.

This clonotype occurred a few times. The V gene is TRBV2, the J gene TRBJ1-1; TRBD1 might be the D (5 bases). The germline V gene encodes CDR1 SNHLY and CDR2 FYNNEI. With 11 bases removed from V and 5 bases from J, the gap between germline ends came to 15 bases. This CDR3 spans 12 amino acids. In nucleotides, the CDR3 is TGTGCCCCGTACATGAGGGGAACTGAAGCTTTCTTT. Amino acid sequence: CAPYMRGTEAFF. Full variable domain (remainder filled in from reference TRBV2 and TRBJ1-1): EPEVTQTPSHQVTQMGQEVILRCVPISNHLYFYWYRQILGQKVEFLVSFYNNEISEKSEIFDDQFSVERPDGSNFTLKIRSTKLEDSAMYFCAPYMRGTEAFFGQGTRLTVV.

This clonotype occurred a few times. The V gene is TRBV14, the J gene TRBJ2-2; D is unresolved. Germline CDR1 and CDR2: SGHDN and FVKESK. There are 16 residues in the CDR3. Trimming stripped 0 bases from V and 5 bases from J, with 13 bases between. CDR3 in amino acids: CASSQDPVPITGELFF. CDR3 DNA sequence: TGTGCCAGCAGCCAAGATCCAGTCCCAATAACCGGGGAGCTGTTTTTT.

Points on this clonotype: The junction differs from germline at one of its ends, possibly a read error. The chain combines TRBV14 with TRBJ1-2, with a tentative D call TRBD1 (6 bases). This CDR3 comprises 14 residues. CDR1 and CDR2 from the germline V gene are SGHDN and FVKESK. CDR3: CVSSQGGHGYGYTF. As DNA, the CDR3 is TGTGTCAGCAGCCAAGGGGGACATGGCTATGGCTACACCTTC.

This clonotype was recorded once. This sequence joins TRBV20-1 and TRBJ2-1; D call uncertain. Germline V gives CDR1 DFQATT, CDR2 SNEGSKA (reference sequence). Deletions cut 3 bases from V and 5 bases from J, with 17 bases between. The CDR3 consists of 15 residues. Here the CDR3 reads CSARATGRTHNEQFF. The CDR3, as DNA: TGCAGTGCTAGGGCGACTGGGCGGACCCACAATGAGCAGTTCTTC.

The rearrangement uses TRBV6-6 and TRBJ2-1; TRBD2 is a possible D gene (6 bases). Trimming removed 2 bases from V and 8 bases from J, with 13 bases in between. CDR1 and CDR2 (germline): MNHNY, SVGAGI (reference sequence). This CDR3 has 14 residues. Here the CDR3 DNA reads TGTGCCAGCAGTTACGGTGGAGGGAAGTATGAGCAGTTCTTC. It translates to CASSYGGGKYEQFF.

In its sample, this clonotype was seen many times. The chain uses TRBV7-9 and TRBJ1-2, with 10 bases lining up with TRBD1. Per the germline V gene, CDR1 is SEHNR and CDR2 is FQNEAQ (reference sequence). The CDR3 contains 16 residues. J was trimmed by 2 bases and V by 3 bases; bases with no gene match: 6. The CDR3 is CASSFLGQGENYGYTF. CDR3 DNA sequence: TGTGCCAGCAGCTTCCTTGGACAGGGGGAGAACTATGGCTACACCTTC.

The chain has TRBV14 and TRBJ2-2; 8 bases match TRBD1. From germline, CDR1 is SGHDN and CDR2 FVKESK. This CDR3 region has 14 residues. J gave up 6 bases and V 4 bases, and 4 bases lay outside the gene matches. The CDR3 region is CASSLQGESGELFF. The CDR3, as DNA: TGTGCCAGCAGCCTACAGGGGGAGTCCGGGGAGCTGTTTTTT.

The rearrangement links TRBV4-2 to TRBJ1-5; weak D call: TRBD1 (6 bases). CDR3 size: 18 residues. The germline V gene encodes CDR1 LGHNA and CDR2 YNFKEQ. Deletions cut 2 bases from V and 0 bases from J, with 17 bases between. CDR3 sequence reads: CASSQLDRPFNSNQPQHF. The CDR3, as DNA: TGTGCCAGCAGCCAACTCGACAGGCCGTTCAATAGCAATCAGCCCCAGCATTTT.

CDR3 loop: CASSFGLAGGPNTGELFF. In nucleotides, the CDR3 is TGTGCCAGCAGTTTTGGGCTAGCGGGGGGTCCGAACACCGGGGAGCTGTTTTTT. The chain recombines TRBV12-3 or TRBV12-4 with TRBJ2-2, with 11 bases fitting TRBD2. The CDR3 has 18 residues. With 3 bases clipped from V and 0 bases from J, the junction kept 6 bases outside the gene matches.

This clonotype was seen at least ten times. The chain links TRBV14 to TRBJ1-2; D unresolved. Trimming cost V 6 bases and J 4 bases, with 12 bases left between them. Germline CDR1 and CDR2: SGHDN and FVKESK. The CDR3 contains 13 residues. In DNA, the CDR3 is TGTGCCAGCAGTCCTGGTGGGTCCTATGGCTACACCTTC. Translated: CASSPGGSYGYTF.

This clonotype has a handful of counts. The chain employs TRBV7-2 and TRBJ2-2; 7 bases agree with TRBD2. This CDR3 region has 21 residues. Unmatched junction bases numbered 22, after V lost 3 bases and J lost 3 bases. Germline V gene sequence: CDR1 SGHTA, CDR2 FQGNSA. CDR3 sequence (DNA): TGTGCCAGCAGCTTCCCAGCGGGGATTCCCTTACCTAATGACCACACCGGGGAGCTGTTTTTT. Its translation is CASSFPAGIPLPNDHTGELFF.

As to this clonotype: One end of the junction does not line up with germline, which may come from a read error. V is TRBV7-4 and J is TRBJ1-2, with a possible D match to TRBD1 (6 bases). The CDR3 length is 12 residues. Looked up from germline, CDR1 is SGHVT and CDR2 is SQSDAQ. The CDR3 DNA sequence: TGTGCCAGCAGCTTAGGGGGGACACCTTGGAGCTTC. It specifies CASSLGGTPWSF.

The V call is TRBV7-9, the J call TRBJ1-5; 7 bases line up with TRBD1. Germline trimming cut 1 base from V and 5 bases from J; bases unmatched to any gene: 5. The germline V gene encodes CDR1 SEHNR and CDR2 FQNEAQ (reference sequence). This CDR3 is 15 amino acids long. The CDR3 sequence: CASSLDDREDQPQHF. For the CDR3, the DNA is TGTGCCAGCAGCTTAGACGACAGGGAGGATCAGCCCCAGCATTTT.

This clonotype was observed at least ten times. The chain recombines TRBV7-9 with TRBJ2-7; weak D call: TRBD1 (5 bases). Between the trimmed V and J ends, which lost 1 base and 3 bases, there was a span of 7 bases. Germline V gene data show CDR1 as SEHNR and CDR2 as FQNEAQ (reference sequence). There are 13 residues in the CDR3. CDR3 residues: CASSLGQLYEQYV. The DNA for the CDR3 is TGTGCCAGCAGCTTAGGACAGCTCTACGAGCAGTACGTC.

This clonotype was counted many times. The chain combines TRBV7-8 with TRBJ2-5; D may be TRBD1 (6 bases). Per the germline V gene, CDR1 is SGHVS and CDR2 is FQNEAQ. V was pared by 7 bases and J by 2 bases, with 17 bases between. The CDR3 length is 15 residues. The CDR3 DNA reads TGTGCCAGCACCCCTCAATGGGGGCCTCAAGAGACCCAGTACTTC. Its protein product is CASTPQWGPQETQYF.